The present TCR beta chain was sequenced within a study of naive and memory T cell subsets (dated by TCRdb to the late 2010s). A note on the overall study: Sorted naive and memory T cell subsets from peripheral blood were analyzed in the study using a UMI-based, open-source pipeline for TCR alpha and beta sequencing. The functional CMV T cell responses agreed completely with IgG serology results. RNA was DNase-treated and reverse transcribed with TCR constant-region primers, mostly using SuperScript III. The paper's findings and limits, for the study overall: A few larger clonotypes were present in naive repertoires, particularly the CD8 repertoires, and these clonotypes were possibly memory cells re-expressing CD45RA. Once error correction was done, more than 90% of naive TCR sequences showed up just once, which made the naive abundance distributions much steeper than those of the memory subsets. RNA-based TCR counts may be affected by expression changes linked to T cell activation and differentiation. The repertoire findings for the naive and memory subsets could not be validated against a ground truth, as none was available. Clonotypes were defined as single alpha or beta chain sequences, not paired alpha/beta receptors. The abundance of TCRs followed a power law with an exponent that differed between naive and memory subsets yet stayed consistent across the three individuals. In both CD4 and CD8 cells, going from naive through CM, EM and EMRA, the Gini index went up while Shannon and inverse Simpson diversity went down.

Separate amplification of TCR alpha and beta chain libraries was performed from the second PCR step onward. CMV status of each donor was established by measuring IFNgamma production from CD4+ T cells after fresh PBMCs were stimulated overnight with CMV viral lysate. CD4 T cells were positively selected with Miltenyi beads, followed by positive selection of CD8 T cells from the CD4-negative fraction. Cells stained for CD3, CD4, CD8, CD45RA, CD27 and a live/dead dye were sorted on a BD Aria II into four subsets by CD45RA and CD27. Blood came from a few healthy volunteers, each fractionated into CD4 and CD8 T cells and then into four differentiation subsets. Roughly 120 ml of peripheral blood was collected from each donor, and PBMC were isolated from the blood using Ficoll-Paque PLUS density-gradient centrifugation. After sorting, cells were lysed in RLT buffer, RNA was extracted using a Qiagen RNeasy kit, and the extracted RNA was stored at -80 degrees C.

Library preparation employed UMI-ligation and nested PCR. To cover both TRBC1 and TRBC2, the beta constant-region primer consisted of an equimolar mix of two oligonucleotides. The ligated cDNA went through four rounds of PCR with nested alpha and beta constant-region primers together with the SP2 primer. A single-stranded oligonucleotide containing the SP2 primer and a 12-nucleotide UMI was joined to the 3' end of the cDNA by T4 RNA ligase 1. Incubation of the ligation reaction lasted about 19-24 hours at 16 degrees C. PCR2 was typically performed as a SYBR Green qPCR and was stopped at a predetermined threshold so that over-amplification was prevented. Agencourt AMPure XP magnetic beads were used for all purifications after the first. Libraries were quantified by Qubit and checked on a TapeStation, with a main peak expected near 650 bp. Pooled libraries were sequenced on an Illumina MiSeq using v2 2x251 paired-end kits, and typically roughly 0.85-2.1 million reads were obtained per sample. Libraries were pooled at about 4 nM per sample, and about 4.5-7.5% PhiX was added to improve cluster recognition. From the authors' description of their analysis: Decombinator assigned V and J genes to Demultiplexor-processed FASTQ reads by tag matching, allowing a single base-pair mismatch. UMIs were used by Collapsinator to correct both sequencing errors and frequency errors arising from PCR heterogeneity. TCRs were translated and CDR3s were extracted from the conserved cysteine to the FGXG phenylalanine by CDR3Translator, with non-productive sequences being flagged. Gini, Shannon entropy and inverse Simpson indices were computed after subsampling the repertoires to the same number of UMI-defined TCRs. Power-law fits to clonotype abundance distributions were performed by maximum likelihood within the linear range. On one naive CD8 sample, the pipeline and MIGEC gave similar UMI counts, unique TCR numbers and clonal distributions. One analysis removed from the naive repertoire any naive TCRs that were also present in any memory subset from the same donor. The repertoires were searched for about 7,000 CMV-associated CDR3 sequences that had been compiled from VDJdb and a published dataset. Using fastp at Q25 and MiXCR, TCRdb reprocessed the public reads and kept productive beta chains. When rows share a CDR3 protein, they turn into one entry using the most common DNA and genes. TCRdb's processing, not the study's, gives the V and J calls here. For this sample the table gives roughly 99,000 distinct CDR3 sequences, of which around 10% were detected only once. The biggest ten clones account for more than 0.11% of the sample.

A word on this clonotype: Which antigen it targets is not known. One base away there is no much larger clone; base qualities are not given.

The CDR3 goes from the cysteine to the phenylalanine over 14 residues. Only CDR3 DNA remains: 42 bases, in frame from the first base. CDR1 SGHDN and CDR2 FVKESK are derived from the germline V gene. V sheds 3 bases and J sheds 1 base, leaving 7 bases between their ends. Sequencing input: naive CD4+ T cells from blood. Explained via the paper, the cell subset or site label denotes: naive T cells, CD45RA high CD27+. This sequence was found in a human donor in good health. The V and J genes are TRBV14 and TRBJ2-1; a confident D gene designation cannot be given. CDR3 loop: CASSQGSSYNEQFF. The DNA sequence follows: TGTGCCAGCAGCCAGGGTTCTTCCTACAATGAGCAGTTCTTC.